Presented here are 5 T cell receptor beta chains from one specimen sequenced in a study of T cells expressing NK-cell markers. TCRdb re-analyzed the 5' RACE reads; it lists each CDR3 protein once, without DNA. This sample contains 350,000 to 450,000 distinct CDR3 sequences. The sequencing input was blood T cells: a sorted CD56 or NKG2C T cell subset, CD4+ or CD8+ T cells, or bulk PBMC T cells (not recorded which). These TCRs come from a man aged 18 to 70 in good health.

The rearrangement joins TRBV20-1 to TRBJ1-3. Germline assignment: CDR1 DFQATT and CDR2 SNEGSKA (reference sequence). The CDR3 extends over 13 amino acids. Here the CDR3 reads CSATSGAGNTIYF.

The chain combines TRBV27 with TRBJ1-1. CDR1 and CDR2 (germline): MNHEY, SMNVEV (reference sequence). This CDR3 has 16 amino acids. This CDR3 reads CASSSPRGGKSPEAFF.

This rearrangement joins TRBV5-1 to TRBJ1-2. The CDR3 has 15 residues. Germline V gene sequence: CDR1 SGHRS, CDR2 YFSETQ. The CDR3 protein is CASSLGLGSGYGYTF.

V is TRBV5-1 and J is TRBJ2-7; TCRdb proposes TRBD1, but this gene call is untestable without DNA. The CDR3 totals 14 residues. Germline loops: CDR1 SGHRS, CDR2 YFSETQ. CDR3 region: CASSFGTGNYEQYF.

The chain joins TRBV6-1 to TRBJ2-6; lacking DNA, the TRBD1 call made by TCRdb goes unchecked. Germline CDR1 reads MNHNS; CDR2 reads SASEGT. The CDR3 runs 18 residues. The CDR3 spells CASKGSSGTGSGANVLTF.